This T cell receptor (beta chain) is drawn from a study of blood T cells in healthy people across ages. This clonotype was seen only a few times. Its antigen is still unknown. Overall study results and limits: More naive CD4+ cells and higher diversity marked long-lived donors relative to aged donors.

The use of a sample-barcoded 5' primer and a J-beta primer mix characterized a second PCR of roughly 6 to 12 cycles. No fewer than 3 million CDR3-containing paired-end reads came from each sample. TCRdb re-analysed the 5' RACE reads in MiXCR, keeping a single row per CDR3 protein. This sample has some 1.6 million distinct CDR3 sequences; about 31% occur once, and the top ten carry roughly 12%. V trimming: 7 bases; J trimming: 8 bases; junction bases outside the gene matches: 13. The CDR3 is 14 amino acids. Germline lookup yields CDR1 DFQATT and CDR2 SNEGSKA (reference sequence). This chain links TRBV20-1 with TRBJ1-2; 10 nucleotides line up with TRBD1. The origin of this receptor is a woman younger than 45 in good health. The sample taken for sequencing was blood. The CDR3 nucleotides are TGCAGTGGGACAGGGGGACCCCAAGAAACCGGCTACACCTTC. Its translation is CSGTGGPQETGYTF.